The T cell receptor beta chain under discussion was sequenced for a study of T cell responses to AZD1222 COVID-19 vaccine. The study, taken as a whole, reports: Targeting of unmutated variant regions was reportedly seen in nearly half of spike-specific TCRs. Most donors were white British and more were female, and clonal diversity was possibly underestimated. Repertoires were collected only later (after the peak T cell response had occurred).

The table came from immunoSEQ multiplex PCR; TCRdb's copy has only in-frame clones and leaves some out. Here the sample spans about 130,000 clones, approximately 86% being singletons. The CDR3 spans 14 residues. CDR1 and CDR2 (germline): MNHEY, SMNVEV (reference sequence). Trimming cost V 3 bases and J 7 bases, with 10 bases left between them. Points on this clone: As yet, its antigen is unknown.

The rearrangement uses TRBV27 and TRBJ1-6; D perhaps matches TRBD1 (5 bases). The clonotype originates from an adult who received the AZD1222 COVID-19 vaccine. Sequencing was performed on peripheral blood, taken 28 days after the second AZD1222 dose. CDR3 region: CASSFSEGNSPLHF. The CDR3 DNA sequence: TGTGCCAGCAGTTTTTCTGAGGGGAATTCACCCCTCCACTTT.